This T cell receptor beta chain was sequenced during a study of cytomegalovirus exposure and HLA in healthy donors. Comment on this clone: Its antigen remains unknown.

With 60 Vbeta and 13 Jbeta primers, the PCR was carried out. TCRdb keeps only in-frame clones here, not all; method: immunoSEQ multiplex PCR. The sample records approximately 160,000 clones, 60% to 85% being singletons. The CDR3 is 15 amino acids. Study results and caveats: Apparent HLA restriction characterized most CMV-associated TCR beta chains in a later analysis. As a later analysis showed, several of the most significant clusters appeared to be linked to common viral pathogens. In a later analysis, a missense DCLRE1C variant was linked to TCR beta V- and J-gene trimming.

The sample was PBMCs. The chain recombines TRBV21-1 with TRBJ1-2; the D call TRBD1 from the table was never checked on the DNA. TRBV21-1 is described as a pseudogene. The sequence came from a woman aged 45 to 65 in good health and CMV-seropositive. CDR3 nucleotides: TGTGCCAGCAGCAACCGGGACAGGGGACAGGATGGCTACACCTTC. Protein product: CASSNRDRGQDGYTF.